This T cell receptor beta chain was captured in a study of glioma-infiltrating T cells. Overall study findings and caveats: Very few CDR3 sequences were shared between tissue and blood. Above-expected tissue-blood divergence occurred in all gliomas, most in low-grade ones.

This clonotype was counted many times. Its antigen remains unknown. The iRepertoire nested amplicon-rescue multiplex PCR amplified TCR alpha and beta CDR3s from RNA. For one-step reverse transcription and amplification, about 85-400 ng of tissue mRNA or PBMC total RNA was used. TCRdb re-derived calls from the multiplex PCR reads in MiXCR, one entry per CDR3 protein. Of some 22,000 distinct CDR3 sequences listed, roughly 24% were seen once; the top ten hold around 14%. Trimming took off 6 bases at V and 2 bases at J, with 16 bases between the two ends. This CDR3 is 15 amino acids long. The receptor was isolated from a human donor with low-grade glioma or glioblastoma, undergoing nonglioma brain surgery, or in good health (not recorded which). The chain links TRBV12-3 or TRBV12-4 to TRBJ2-5, with D tentatively TRBD2 (6 bases). The material sequenced was glioma tissue, nonneoplastic brain tissue, or PBMCs (not recorded which). CDR3 amino acids: CASRRMTSRQETQYF. Written as DNA, the CDR3 is TGTGCCAGCAGGAGAATGACTAGTCGGCAAGAGACCCAGTACTTC.